This T cell receptor beta chain was found in a study of long-term antiretroviral therapy in people with HIV. Specimens carried about 0.95-11 million cryopreserved PBMC before DNA extraction. This clone was observed a handful of times. They ran version v3.0 of the immunoSEQ assay at survey level. TCRdb's copy holds only in-frame clones and misses some; the assay was immunoSEQ multiplex PCR. The data hold around 40,000 clones, with 70% to 90% observed a single time. Germline CDR1 and CDR2: GTSNPN and SVGIG (reference sequence). CDR3 length equals 13 residues. Trimming removed 2 bases at V and 6 bases at J, with 11 bases between.

The clonotype comes from a man aged 18 to 35 with HIV. V and J are TRBV30 and TRBJ1-5; no reliable D call. The sample here was unsorted PBMCs, taken 2.2 years after starting antiretroviral therapy. The CDR3 nucleotides are TGTGCCTGGAGTAGTGCGGCACGTCAGCCCCAGCATTTT. As protein: CAWSSAARQPQHF.